This T cell receptor (beta chain) stems from a study of blood T cell repertoires in COVID-19. Overall study context: Both acute and convalescent COVID-19 samples were obtained from the United States, Italy and Spain. From T cells, B-cell-depleted T cells, or PBMCs came the material, which was cDNA or gDNA.

This clone came up a few times. Original processing methods: It was from reference gene primer amplification that nucleated cell counts were estimated. TCRdb keeps only in-frame clones here, not all; method: immunoSEQ multiplex PCR. That table gives V, J and clone size, and the DNA gave D and trimming. The data hold about 47,000 clones, with about 90% observed a single time. Germline V gene lookup returns CDR1 LGHNT and CDR2 FRNRAP. This CDR3 contains 17 residues. Trimming left V 1 base short and J 4 bases short, with 20 bases between. This sequence originates from a man between 65 and 85 years old with active COVID-19. The sequenced sample consisted of peripheral blood. The chain links TRBV12-5 to TRBJ2-7; D possibly corresponds to TRBD1 (8 bases). This CDR3 reads CASGLDPGGQVPYEQYF. CDR3 nucleotide sequence: TGTGCTAGTGGTTTGGACCCGGGGGGACAGGTTCCATACGAGCAGTACTTC.